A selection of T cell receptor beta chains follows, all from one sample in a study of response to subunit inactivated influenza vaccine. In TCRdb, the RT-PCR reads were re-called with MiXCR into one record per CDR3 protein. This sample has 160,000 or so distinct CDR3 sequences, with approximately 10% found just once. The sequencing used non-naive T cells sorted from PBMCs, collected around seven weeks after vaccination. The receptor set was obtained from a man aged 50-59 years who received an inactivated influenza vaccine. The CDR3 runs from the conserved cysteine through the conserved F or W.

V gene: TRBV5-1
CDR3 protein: CASSLESTDTQYF

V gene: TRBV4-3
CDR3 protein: CASSQGGQYNSPLHF

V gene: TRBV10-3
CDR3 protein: CAISAGLAWTGELFF

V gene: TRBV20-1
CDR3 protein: CSAFSGLAGADGELFF

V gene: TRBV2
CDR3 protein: CASRYRLIRTDTQYF

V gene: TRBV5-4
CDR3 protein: CASSLDQGVYEQYF

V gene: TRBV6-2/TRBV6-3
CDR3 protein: CASLARRDGANVLTF

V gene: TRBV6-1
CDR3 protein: CASSRTPGTSSYEQYF

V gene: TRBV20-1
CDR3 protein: CSARTKRVSGYTF

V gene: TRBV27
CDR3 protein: CASRTEAGGFSYEQYF

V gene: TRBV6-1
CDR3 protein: CASSEIIVSELNTEAFF

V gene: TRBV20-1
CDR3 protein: CSATGTGDVSSSYEQYF

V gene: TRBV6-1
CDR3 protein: CASSGSGTGLIYGYTF

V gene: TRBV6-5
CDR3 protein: CASSLTGGYNGYTF

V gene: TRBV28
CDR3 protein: CASSTPRAVNTEAFF

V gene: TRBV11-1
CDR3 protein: CASSPQVGDHGELFF

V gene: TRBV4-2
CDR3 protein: CASSQTGYVDEQYF

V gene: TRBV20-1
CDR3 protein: CSARDLQGINEKLFF

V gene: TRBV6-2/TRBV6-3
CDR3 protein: CASSGGVAYEQYF

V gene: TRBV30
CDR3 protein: CAWRETGVYGYTF

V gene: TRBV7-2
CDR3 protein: CASSSGTGANQPQHF

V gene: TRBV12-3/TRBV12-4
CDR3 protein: CATVKTFGELFF

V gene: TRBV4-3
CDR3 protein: CASSQVYPPYEQYF

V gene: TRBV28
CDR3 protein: CASSLNSGGFTDTQYF

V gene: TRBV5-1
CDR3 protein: CASSSGLAGVGGSYNEQFF

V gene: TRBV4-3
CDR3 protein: CASSQQRDAGTLHYEQYF

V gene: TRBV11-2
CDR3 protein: CASSLTARGEAFF

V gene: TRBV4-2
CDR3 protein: CASSQGVYQETQYF

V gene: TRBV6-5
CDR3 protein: CASSSKTGGGQPQHF

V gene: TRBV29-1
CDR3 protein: CSVGQDRGMYGYTF

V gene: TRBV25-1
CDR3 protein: CASSETSGTSGRSLYNEQFF

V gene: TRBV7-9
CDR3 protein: CASSLTSGRAPEQFF

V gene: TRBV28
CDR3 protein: CASSLSTPNTEAFF

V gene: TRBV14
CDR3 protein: CASNQVLGGSSYEQYF

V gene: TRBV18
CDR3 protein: CASSPRDRTATWQYF

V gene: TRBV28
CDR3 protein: CASHRGRADTQYF

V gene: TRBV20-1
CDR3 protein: CSARGQGLESPLHF